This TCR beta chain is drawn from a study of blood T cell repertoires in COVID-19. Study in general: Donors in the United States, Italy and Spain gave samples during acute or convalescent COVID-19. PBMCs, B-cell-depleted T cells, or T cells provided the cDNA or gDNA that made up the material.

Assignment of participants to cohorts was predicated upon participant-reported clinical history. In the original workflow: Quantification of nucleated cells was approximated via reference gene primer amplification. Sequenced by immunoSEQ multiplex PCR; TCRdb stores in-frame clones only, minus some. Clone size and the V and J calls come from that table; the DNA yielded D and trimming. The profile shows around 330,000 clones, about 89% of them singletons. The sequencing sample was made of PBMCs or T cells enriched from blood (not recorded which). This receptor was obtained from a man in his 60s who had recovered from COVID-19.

CDR3 nucleotides: TGTGCCACCAGCAGCGAACTGACAGGTTGGGGCAATCAGCCCCAGCATTTT. The encoded protein is CATSSELTGWGNQPQHF. V is TRBV15 and J is TRBJ1-5, with TRBD1 as a possible D gene (6 bases). V lost 3 bases, J lost 2 bases, and 17 bases lay in between. The CDR3 totals 17 residues. From germline, CDR1 is LNHNV and CDR2 YYDKDF (reference sequence). The full variable domain, rest sourced from reference TRBV15 and TRBJ1-5, is DAMVIQNPRYQVTQFGKPVTLSCSQTLNHNVMYWYQQKSSQAPKLLFHYYDKDFNNEADTPDNFQSRRPNTSFCFLDIRSPGLGDTAMYLCATSSELTGWGNQPQHFGDGTRLSIL.